These T cell receptor beta chains were read from a single sample in a study of beta chain features in type 1 diabetes. TCRdb keeps only in-frame clones here, not all; method: immunoSEQ multiplex PCR. Among hundreds of thousands of clones listed, over 25% were seen once. The sample comprised naive CD4+ T cells from blood. The origin of the receptors is a man aged 18 to 30 in good health. The CDR3 runs from the conserved cysteine through the conserved F or W. D genes are given only for firm matches.

d_gene: TRBD1; v_gene: TRBV9; CDR3aa: CASSVERQGPTYEQYF
d_gene: TRBD2; v_gene: TRBV18; CDR3aa: CASSPPSGSWNTQYF
d_gene: -; v_gene: TRBV19; CDR3aa: CASSKAPGHYEQYF
d_gene: -; v_gene: TRBV18; CDR3aa: CASSRDENTEAFF
d_gene: -; v_gene: TRBV4-3; CDR3aa: CASSQDQSEPNEQFF
d_gene: -; v_gene: TRBV6-5; CDR3aa: CASSPSTGKATQYF
d_gene: TRBD1; v_gene: TRBV6-5; CDR3aa: CASSRDSAYEQYF
d_gene: -; v_gene: TRBV15; CDR3aa: CATSRAGSQQFF
d_gene: -; v_gene: TRBV19; CDR3aa: CASSIYGDTPGGQFF
d_gene: -; v_gene: TRBV30; CDR3aa: CAWSGVAPGPYEQYF
d_gene: TRBD2; v_gene: TRBV29-1; CDR3aa: CSVGFGRALNEQFF
d_gene: TRBD2; v_gene: TRBV4-1; CDR3aa: CASSRGLAGVGTGELFF
d_gene: -; v_gene: TRBV7-2; CDR3aa: CASSLDSTSTDTQYF
d_gene: -; v_gene: TRBV11-3; CDR3aa: CASSLDITGTQYF